This entry describes one T cell receptor (beta chain). This clonotype was counted many times. Its cognate antigen has yet to be identified. No much larger clone exists at a distance of one base, and base qualities are not known. These data belong to a study of human T cells and chemical hapten exposure (dated by TCRdb to about 2021). A note on the overall study: For sensitization, 2% DPC in acetone was applied to a 2 cm by 2 cm area of upper inner arm skin. Patients additionally received weekly therapeutic DPC doses to the scalp throughout the roughly 26-week study period. Patch testing was performed on the upper back with Finn chambers containing 0.01% DPC, and the patch tests were scored after 6 days according to International Contact Dermatitis Research Group standards. Alopecia areata with under or over 50% scalp involvement, alopecia totalis and alopecia universalis were represented in the patient cohort, which was mostly female. Libraries were pooled for sequencing, and per-sample TCR yields varied mainly because of small differences in library volumes within the pool. The study tracked peripheral blood TCR repertoire changes in vivo during primary and secondary sensitization to the hapten diphenylcyclopropenone (DPC) in alopecia patients. Blood samples were taken from patients before sensitization (week 0) and at 2, 6 and about 24 weeks after DPC sensitization. Twenty-nine alopecia patients provided blood for TCR sequencing at one to four time points (pre-sensitization, 2, 6 and 24 weeks). Study-wide findings and limitations: No change with DPC sensitization was found in the number of TCRs above 1 in 1000 frequency, and no evidence of global repertoire structure alterations was found. After repeated subsampling, changes were observed in the strength of the expansion versus patch-test correlation and in the threshold at which the correlation became significant. Patch test score correlated positively with the number of PT1 expanded TCRs, reaching significance at thresholds 8, 16 and 32 but not at 4. Significantly more large CDR3 similarity clusters were formed by expanded TCRs than by pre-sensitization or healthy control sets, consistent with antigen-driven responses. Alopecia, a presumed autoimmune disease, was present in all patients, so the immune response of the patients might differ from that of healthy individuals.

Based on the germline V gene, the CDR1 and CDR2 sequences are SGHVS and FNYEAQ. Trimming takes 4 bases from V and 4 bases from J, and the germline ends sit 21 bases apart. Its CDR3 holds 17 amino acids, cysteine through phenylalanine. Solely the CDR3 DNA is kept, with 51 bases framed from the first base. To prepare the library, RACE was applied. The sequencer listed for this sample is NextSeq 500. During library preparation, unique molecular identifiers were attached to individual cDNA molecules so that TCRs could be counted quantitatively and reproducibly. Both TCR alpha and TCR beta chains were sequenced from each blood RNA sample. Processing in the source paper ran as follows. A median of roughly 98,000 TCRs per sample was observed, with a range of about 23,224 to 690,600. V, J and CDR3 annotation of the TCR reads was performed with the Decombinator software suite. Every sample was subsampled to the same number of TCRs (28,000) for the PS versus PT1 abundance plots. Expanded TCRs were defined as absent before sensitization and observed at least eight times at the 2-week time point. Using fastp trimming at Q25 and MiXCR clonotype assembly, TCRdb reanalyzed the public sequencing data and kept in-frame beta chains. All rows with the same CDR3 protein become a single entry with the most common DNA and genes. In this record, the V and J calls reflect TCRdb's handling and not the investigators' own analysis. The sample contains 35,000 to 50,000 distinct CDR3 sequences, about 10% of them found a single time. The ten top clones hold 5% to 6.5% of the sample.

The sample's time point label is to be understood as: pre-sensitization, week 0. In the paper's terms, the treatment or condition label means: therapeutic diphenylcyclopropenone sensitization with weekly scalp DPC. At every patch-test visit, the blood draw took place before the patch test was put on. Patients were eligible if aged 18 to 70, diagnosed with alopecia and judged suitable for DPC therapy, and pregnant patients were excluded. Unfractionated whole blood was collected in Tempus Blood RNA tubes, and total RNA was extracted from that blood. The chain joins TRBV7-6 to TRBJ2-3; the best D guess is TRBD2, with 6 bases matching. The sequence was collected from a man aged 25 to 45 with alopecia areata. Some clones in this sample may be carry-over from other donors' samples. Sequencing was performed on whole blood, taken in connection with sensitization to the hapten diphenylcyclopropenone (DPC). Read as DNA, the sequence is TGTGCCAGCAGCTCAACTGGAGGGGCCAGCAGCGCAGATACGCAGTATTTT. The resulting protein is CASSSTGGASSADTQYF.